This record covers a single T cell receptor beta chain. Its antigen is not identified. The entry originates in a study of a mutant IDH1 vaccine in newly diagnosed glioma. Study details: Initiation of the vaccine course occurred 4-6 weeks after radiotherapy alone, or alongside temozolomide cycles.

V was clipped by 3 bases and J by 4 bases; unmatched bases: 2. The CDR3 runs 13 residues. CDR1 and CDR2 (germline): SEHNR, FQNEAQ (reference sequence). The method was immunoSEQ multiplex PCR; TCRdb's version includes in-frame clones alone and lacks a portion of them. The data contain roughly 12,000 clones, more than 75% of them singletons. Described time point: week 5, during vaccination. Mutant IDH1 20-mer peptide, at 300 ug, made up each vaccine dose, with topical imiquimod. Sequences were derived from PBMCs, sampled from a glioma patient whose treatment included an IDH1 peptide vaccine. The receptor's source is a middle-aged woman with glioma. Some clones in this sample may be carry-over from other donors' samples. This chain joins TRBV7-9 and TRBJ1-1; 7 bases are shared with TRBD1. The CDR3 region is CASSLTGTTEAFF. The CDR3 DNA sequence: TGTGCCAGCAGCTTGACAGGGACCACTGAAGCTTTCTTT.